Below, one TCR beta chain is given with its context. Its target is not known. Findings and limits, study-wide: Greatest tumor Treg TCR overlap was with tumor naive CD4+ cells.

Using its own MiXCR run on the 5' RACE reads, TCRdb lists one record per CDR3 protein. The sample has tens of thousands of distinct CDR3 sequences, around 26% seen once. Naive CD4+ T cells were purified with Tregs depleted by CD25. This CDR3 contains 13 residues. Per germline, CDR1 SGHRS and CDR2 YFSETQ. Trimming stripped 3 bases from V and 3 bases from J, with 9 bases between. The sequencing sample was made of naive CD4+ T cells sorted from blood. Stated subset: naive CD4+ T cells, CD4+CD45RA+CD25-. This TCR was sampled from a female donor with breast cancer. V is TRBV5-1 and J is TRBJ2-5; D might be TRBD1 or TRBD2, each matching 5 bases. CDR3 nucleotide sequence: TGCGCCAGCAGCTCCGGGGCGGAAGAGACCCAGTACTTC. Protein: CASSSGAEETQYF.